This is a list of T cell receptor beta chains from one sample in a study of response to subunit inactivated influenza vaccine. Via MiXCR, TCRdb re-called the RT-PCR reads, giving one row per CDR3 protein. This table has about 160,000 distinct CDR3 sequences, 11% appearing once. The starting material was non-naive T cells sorted from PBMCs, obtained around seven weeks after vaccination. These receptors all come from a man in his fifties or sixties who received an inactivated influenza vaccine. Each CDR3 is given with its conserved first and last residue. D genes are given only for firm matches. Only part of the rows carry a size: once, few, many, or a class if the clone is expanded.

V: TRBV20-1; J: TRBJ2-7; D: TRBD2; size: NA; CDR3: CSAVGTSVTYEQYF; DNA: TGCAGTGCGGTGGGGACTAGCGTAACCTACGAGCAGTACTTC
V: TRBV4-2; J: TRBJ1-5; D: NA; size: many; CDR3: CASSQDSRSNQPQHF; DNA: TGTGCCAGCAGCCAAGACAGTCGAAGCAATCAGCCCCAGCATTTT
V: TRBV24-1; J: TRBJ2-1; D: NA; size: NA; CDR3: CATSDSGVALSYNEQFF; DNA: TGTGCCACCAGTGATAGTGGGGTTGCGTTAAGCTACAATGAGCAGTTCTTC
V: TRBV6-2/TRBV6-3; J: TRBJ2-7; D: NA; size: NA; CDR3: CASRTTGNSYEQYF; DNA: TGTGCCAGCAGGACCACAGGTAACTCCTACGAGCAGTACTTC
V: TRBV18; J: TRBJ2-6; D: NA; size: NA; CDR3: CASSPTGPANVLTF; DNA: TGTGCCAGCTCACCTACGGGACCGGCCAACGTCCTGACTTTC
V: TRBV20-1; J: TRBJ1-1; D: NA; size: NA; CDR3: CSATSRVSTEAFF; DNA: TGCAGTGCTACTTCCAGGGTTAGCACTGAAGCTTTCTTT
V: TRBV5-1; J: TRBJ2-3; D: NA; size: many; CDR3: CASSLEGLSSTDTQYF; DNA: TGCGCCAGCAGCTTGGAAGGGCTGTCTAGCACAGATACGCAGTATTTT
V: TRBV6-5; J: TRBJ2-7; D: NA; size: few; CDR3: CASSYGGHEQYF; DNA: TGTGCCAGCAGTTACGGGGGCCACGAGCAGTACTTC
V: TRBV20-1; J: TRBJ2-4; D: TRBD1; size: NA; CDR3: CSATLRQGKNIQYF; DNA: TGCAGTGCTACCCTGCGACAGGGGAAAAACATTCAGTACTTC
V: TRBV6-5; J: TRBJ2-5; D: TRBD1; size: few; CDR3: CASSYSALHSRTGQETQYF; DNA: TGTGCCAGCAGTTACTCTGCCCTACACTCCCGGACAGGGCAAGAGACCCAGTACTTC
V: TRBV9; J: TRBJ2-5; D: NA; size: NA; CDR3: CASSVGTVQETQYF; DNA: TGTGCCAGCAGCGTAGGGACAGTTCAAGAGACCCAGTACTTC
V: TRBV20-1; J: TRBJ1-5; D: NA; size: NA; CDR3: CSGGGTANQPQHF; DNA: TGCAGCGGGGGGGGGACGGCGAATCAGCCCCAGCATTTT
V: TRBV5-5; J: TRBJ2-7; D: NA; size: NA; CDR3: CASSFSTGSYEQYF; DNA: TGTGCCAGCAGCTTTTCGACAGGCTCCTACGAGCAGTACTTC
V: TRBV7-3; J: TRBJ2-3; D: TRBD1; size: NA; CDR3: CATSSGTGADTQYF; DNA: TGTGCCACCTCATCCGGGACAGGGGCAGATACGCAGTATTTT